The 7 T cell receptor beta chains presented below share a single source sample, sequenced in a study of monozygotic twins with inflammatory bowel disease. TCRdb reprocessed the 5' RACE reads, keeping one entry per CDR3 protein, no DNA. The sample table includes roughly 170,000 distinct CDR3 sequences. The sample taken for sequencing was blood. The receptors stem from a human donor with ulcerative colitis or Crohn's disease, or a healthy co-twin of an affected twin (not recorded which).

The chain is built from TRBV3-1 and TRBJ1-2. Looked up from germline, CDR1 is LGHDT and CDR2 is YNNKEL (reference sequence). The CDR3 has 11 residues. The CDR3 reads CASSQMGGYTF.

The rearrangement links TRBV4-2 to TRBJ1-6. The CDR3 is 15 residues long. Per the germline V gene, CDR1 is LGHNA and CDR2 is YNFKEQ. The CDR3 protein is CASSQETAANSPLHF.

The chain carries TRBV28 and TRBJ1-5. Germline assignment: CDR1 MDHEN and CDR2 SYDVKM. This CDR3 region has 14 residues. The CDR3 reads CASSLWGTNQPQHF.

CDR3 protein: CASSPYITGNQPQHF. J is TRBJ1-5 and V is TRBV7-2; TCRdb's D gene call, TRBD1, goes unchecked for lack of DNA. Germline V gives CDR1 SGHTA, CDR2 FQGNSA. CDR3 size: 15 residues. Combining the CDR3 with reference TRBV7-2 and TRBJ1-5 gives the whole variable domain GAGVSQSPSNKVTEKGKDVELRCDPISGHTALYWYRQSLGQGLEFLIYFQGNSAPDKSGLPSDRFSAERTGGSVSTLTIQRTQQEDSAVYLCASSPYITGNQPQHFGDGTRLSIL.

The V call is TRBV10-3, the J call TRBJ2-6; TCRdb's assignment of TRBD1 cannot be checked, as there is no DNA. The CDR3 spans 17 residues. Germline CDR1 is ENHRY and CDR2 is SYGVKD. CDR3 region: CAISSGTGQPGANVLTF.

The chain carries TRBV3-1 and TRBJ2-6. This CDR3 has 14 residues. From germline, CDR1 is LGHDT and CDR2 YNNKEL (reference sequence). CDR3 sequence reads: CASSQAVGANVLTF. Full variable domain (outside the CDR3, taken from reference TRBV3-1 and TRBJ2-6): DTAVSQTPKYLVTQMGNDKSIKCEQNLGHDTMYWYKQDSKKFLKIMFSYNNKELIINETVPNRFSPKSPDKAHLNLHINSLELGDSAVYFCASSQAVGANVLTFGAGSRLTVL.

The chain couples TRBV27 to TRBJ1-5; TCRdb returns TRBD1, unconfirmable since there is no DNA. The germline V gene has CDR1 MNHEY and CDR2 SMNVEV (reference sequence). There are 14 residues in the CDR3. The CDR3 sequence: CASRGQGRSQPQHF.